Shown below are 21 T cell receptor beta chains from a single sample sequenced in a study of blood T cell repertoires in COVID-19. The protocol was immunoSEQ multiplex PCR, while the TCRdb copy is restricted to in-frame clones and leaves out a portion. The sample lists 200,000 to 300,000 clones; around 87% were seen once. Sequenced: peripheral blood. Receptors originate from a woman aged 55-75 years with COVID-19, enrolled during active disease.

The rearrangement joins TRBV6-1 to TRBJ2-1; tentatively, D is TRBD1 (6 bases). V was shortened by 4 bases and J by 2 bases, with 15 bases between the two germline ends. The CDR3 has 16 amino acids. The V gene's germline CDR1 is MNHNS and CDR2 SASEGT. The CDR3 region is CASSGTGTRAYNEQFF. The CDR3 DNA is TGTGCCAGCAGTGGAACAGGGACACGGGCCTACAATGAGCAGTTCTTC.

V and J are TRBV29-1 and TRBJ2-3; 9 positions agree with TRBD2. The CDR3 covers 11 residues. Germline V lookup: CDR1 SQVTM, CDR2 ANQGSEA. V gave up 8 bases and J gave up 5 bases; unmatched junction bases: 2. CDR3 sequence reads: CSTREGDTQYF. In nucleotides, the CDR3 is TGCAGCACGCGGGAGGGAGATACGCAGTATTTT.

The chain has TRBV9 and TRBJ2-3; D gene ambiguous. The CDR3 sequence is 13 residues long. The V gene's germline CDR1 is SGDLS and CDR2 YYNGEE. Trimming cost V 1 base and J 0 bases, with 3 bases left between them. CDR3 coding DNA: TGTGCCAGCAGCGTACGGAGCACAGATACGCAGTATTTT. Encoded protein: CASSVRSTDTQYF.

This rearrangement joins TRBV6-6 to TRBJ1-1; D is undetermined. The CDR3 spans 13 residues. Germline-derived CDR1 and CDR2 are MNHNY and SVGAGI (reference sequence). V lost 6 bases, J lost 1 base, and 9 bases lay in between. CDR3 nucleotide sequence: TGTGCCAGCAGCCCTGGGCGGAACACTGAAGCTTTCTTT. Its translation: CASSPGRNTEAFF.

V usage is TRBV6-2 or TRBV6-3 and J usage is TRBJ2-7; 8 bases line up with TRBD1. Trimming cost V 2 bases and J 5 bases; bases outside gene matches: 5. The CDR3 is made up of 14 amino acids. CDR1 is MNHEY, CDR2 SVGEGT, per germline. This CDR3 reads CASSYAGDRNEQYF. The CDR3 DNA follows: TGTGCCAGCAGTTACGCAGGGGACAGGAACGAGCAGTACTTC.

The J gene is TRBJ2-5, the V gene TRBV7-8, with D uncertain. The germline V and J ends were trimmed by 5 bases and 5 bases, with 18 bases remaining between them. The CDR3 spans 15 residues. Per the germline V gene, CDR1 is SGHVS and CDR2 is FQNEAQ. CDR3 coding DNA: TGTGCCAGCAGCCACGAGTACCCGCTCCGGGAGACCCAGTACTTC. Amino acid sequence: CASSHEYPLRETQYF. Drawing the rest from reference TRBV7-8 and TRBJ2-5, the complete variable domain is GAGVSQSPRYKVAKRGQDVALRCDPISGHVSLFWYQQALGQGPEFLTYFQNEAQLDKSGLPSDRFFAERPEGSVSTLKIQRTQQEDSAVYLCASSHEYPLRETQYFGPGTRLLVL.

This clone was seen more than once but under ten times. V and J are TRBV15 and TRBJ2-7; D remains ambiguous. The germline CDR1 and CDR2 sequences are LNHNV and YYDKDF (reference sequence). There are 15 residues in the CDR3. The V and J ends lost 0 bases and 2 bases respectively, with 11 bases between them. The CDR3 is CATSRDSAATYEQYF. The DNA for the CDR3 is TGTGCCACCAGCAGAGATTCCGCAGCGACCTACGAGCAGTACTTC. The full variable domain, its missing parts supplied by reference TRBV15 and TRBJ2-7, is DAMVIQNPRYQVTQFGKPVTLSCSQTLNHNVMYWYQQKSSQAPKLLFHYYDKDFNNEADTPDNFQSRRPNTSFCFLDIRSPGLGDTAMYLCATSRDSAATYEQYFGPGTRLTVT.

The V call is TRBV6-2 or TRBV6-3, the J call TRBJ2-7, with TRBD2 as a possible D gene (6 bases). The CDR3 spans 14 residues. Looked up from germline, CDR1 is MNHEY and CDR2 is SVGEGT. V was trimmed by 6 bases and J by 5 bases, leaving 17 bases between them. CDR3 protein: CASSRGLMTHEQYF. The CDR3 DNA is TGTGCCAGCAGCCGGGGACTCATGACCCACGAGCAGTACTTC.

The chain joins TRBV7-9 to TRBJ1-2, with 10 bases fitting TRBD1. The germline CDR1 and CDR2 sequences are SEHNR and FQNEAQ (reference sequence). J was trimmed by 8 bases and V by 5 bases; bases with no gene match: 8. The CDR3 extends over 14 amino acids. Here the CDR3 DNA reads TGTGCCAGCAGCGCGACAGGGGGCGCAAAGGGCTACACCTTC. It yields the protein CASSATGGAKGYTF.

The chain joins TRBV7-2 to TRBJ2-2, with 7 bases fitting TRBD2. V was clipped by 5 bases and J by 4 bases; unmatched bases: 10. Germline-derived CDR1 and CDR2 are SGHTA and FQGNSA. The length of the CDR3 is 16 residues. The CDR3 DNA is TGTGCCAGCAGCGGGGGAGGGAAGTTGGGCACCGGGGAGCTGTTTTTT. Its protein product is CASSGGGKLGTGELFF.

The chain uses TRBV4-3 and TRBJ1-1, with D possibly TRBD1 on 6 matching bases. The CDR3 has 13 residues. Germline loops: CDR1 LGHNA, CDR2 YSLEER. V lost 0 bases, J lost 10 bases, and 12 bases lay in between. CDR3 loop: CASSQDRGAGAFF. Written as DNA, the CDR3 is TGCGCCAGCAGCCAAGATCGGGGGGCCGGAGCTTTCTTT.

The chain links TRBV4-1 to TRBJ2-1; TRBD2 aligns across 8 bases. The CDR3 is 14 amino acids. CDR1 is MGHRA and CDR2 is YSYEKL in the germline V gene. The trim removed 3 bases at V and 4 bases at J, leaving 2 bases unmatched. CDR3 DNA: TGCGCCAGCAGCCATACTAGCGGATACAATGAGCAGTTCTTC. This translates into CASSHTSGYNEQFF.

This chain uses TRBV11-2 with TRBJ1-1, with 7 positions matching TRBD1. The CDR3 has 15 amino acids. From germline, CDR1 is SGHAT and CDR2 FQNNGV. V lost 4 bases to trimming and J lost 1 base; unmatched junction nucleotides: 6. DNA of the CDR3: TGTGCCAGCAGCTCAATTCAGGGGGGGAACACTGAAGCTTTCTTT. This codes for CASSSIQGGNTEAFF.

The gene calls are TRBV19 and TRBJ2-2; TRBD2 matches 8 bases. The germline gives CDR1 LNHDA, CDR2 SQIVND (reference sequence). The CDR3 is 16 amino acids. V shed 8 bases, J shed 7 bases, and the junction held 15 bases outside the gene matches. CDR3 amino acids: CASPSPTGLGIGELFF. In DNA form, the CDR3 reads TGTGCCAGTCCCTCCCCCACGGGACTAGGAATCGGGGAGCTGTTTTTT.

The rearrangement uses TRBV19 and TRBJ1-6, with no clear D. Germline V lookup: CDR1 LNHDA, CDR2 SQIVND (reference sequence). This CDR3 spans 13 amino acids. Trimming stripped 5 bases from V and 9 bases from J, with 11 bases between. CDR3 DNA sequence: TGTGCCAGTAGTCTCAGAGGAGCTTCACCCCTCCACTTT. Translated, it gives CASSLRGASPLHF.

A remark on this clone: The junction departs from the called germline gene at one end, perhaps through a read error. The chain uses TRBV18 and TRBJ2-7; 9 bases line up with TRBD2. The CDR3 runs 12 residues. Germline V lookup: CDR1 KGHSH, CDR2 LQKENI. CDR3 region: CASSPGASGVLF. The CDR3 nucleotides are TGTGCCAGCTCACCAGGGGCTAGCGGGGTCCTTTTC.

V usage is TRBV27 and J usage is TRBJ2-3, with D possibly matching TRBD2 (6 bases). V gave up 8 bases and J gave up 5 bases, with 11 bases separating them. The CDR3 covers 12 residues. From germline, CDR1 is MNHEY and CDR2 SMNVEV (reference sequence). The CDR3 here is CASRIGGDTQYF. The DNA for the CDR3 is TGTGCCAGCCGCATCGGGGGAGATACGCAGTATTTT.

The chain recombines TRBV29-1 with TRBJ2-3; D possibly corresponds to TRBD2 (6 bases). Trimming left V 3 bases short and J 3 bases short, with 16 bases between. CDR1 and CDR2 from the germline V gene are SQVTM and ANQGSEA. The CDR3 length is 15 residues. The CDR3 DNA is TGCAGCGTTGACACCCCTACGGGAGTGACAGATACGCAGTATTTT. Translating it yields CSVDTPTGVTDTQYF.

The chain's CDR3 is CASSLDKYQETQYF. The CDR3 nucleotides are TGTGCCAGCAGCTTGGACAAGTACCAAGAGACCCAGTACTTC. The chain carries TRBV5-4 and TRBJ2-5, with D hard to call. Looked up from germline, CDR1 is SGHNT and CDR2 is YYREEE (reference sequence). Trimming removed 0 bases at V and 0 bases at J, with 6 bases between. The length of the CDR3 is 14 residues.

The chain links TRBV6-5 to TRBJ1-6, with 8 bases lining up with TRBD1. The CDR3 sequence is 14 residues long. Trimming cost V 5 bases and J 7 bases; bases outside gene matches: 4. Germline values: CDR1 MNHEY, CDR2 SVGAGI. The CDR3 bases are TGTGCCAGCAGTAGACAGGGGAAGAATTCACCCCTCCACTTT. Amino acids: CASSRQGKNSPLHF.

J is TRBJ2-3 and V is TRBV27, with 10 bases identical to TRBD2. The CDR3 is made up of 15 amino acids. The V segment lost 6 bases and the J segment 4 bases; nucleotides outside the gene matches: 7. Per germline, CDR1 MNHEY and CDR2 SMNVEV (reference sequence). CDR3 in DNA: TGTGCCAGCAGAGAGCGGGAGGGCCGCGCAGATACGCAGTATTTT. Its translation: CASREREGRADTQYF.